At least ten counts were recorded for the clone carrying this T cell receptor (beta chain). The entry originates in a study of T-cell reconstitution after alpha-beta-depleted transplantation in children. Germline CDR1 and CDR2: SEHNR and FQNEAQ (reference sequence). J lost 4 bases, V lost 2 bases, and 8 bases had no gene match. This CDR3 is 16 amino acids long. Preparation of the TCRbeta library involved a method that used unique molecular identifiers. Each CDR3 protein gets one entry after TCRdb re-called the PCR reads with MiXCR. The repertoire holds 130,000 to 150,000 distinct CDR3 sequences, with around 8.8% as singletons.

This chain joins TRBV7-9 and TRBJ2-7; TRBD1 matches 10 bases. The material was PBMCs, mostly from graft donor cells, obtained 180 days after TCRalphabeta/CD19-depleted stem cell transplant. The TCR originated in a female patient aged 2 to 10 who had a stem cell transplant for congenital amegakaryocytic thrombocytopenia, so the T cells may come from the graft donor. CDR3 in amino acids: CASSLQPGQGWYEQYF. The CDR3 DNA sequence: TGTGCCAGCAGCTTACAACCGGGACAGGGGTGGTACGAGCAGTACTTC. The whole variable domain, filled in from reference TRBV7-9 and TRBJ2-7, reads DTGVSQNPRHKITKRGQNVTFRCDPISEHNRLYWYRQTLGQGPEFLTYFQNEAQLEKSRLLSDRFSAERPKGSFSTLEIQRTEQGDSAMYLCASSLQPGQGWYEQYFGPGTRLTVT.